This entry describes one T cell receptor beta chain. What it binds is unknown. The data were obtained in a study of cytomegalovirus exposure and HLA in healthy donors. Findings and limits, study-wide: Later work found that TCR association rates differed between HLA loci; DRB1 had the most and HLA-C the fewest. The classifier, whose performance was assessed in both the original and validation cohorts, reportedly diagnosed cytomegalovirus status with high specificity and sensitivity. There were several of the most significant clusters that appeared linked to common viral pathogens in a later analysis. In a later analysis, an Asian-associated ancestry cluster reportedly showed fewer N-insertions than the roughly 700-donor mean.

CDR3 size: 16 residues. CDR1 MNHEY and CDR2 SMNVEV come from the germline V gene (reference sequence). V was pared by 2 bases and J by 4 bases, with 10 bases of the junction left unmatched. In the PCR, 60 Vbeta and 13 Jbeta primers were used. Data came from immunoSEQ multiplex PCR; TCRdb stores just in-frame clones and leaves some out. The data show fewer than 130,000 clones, with over 60% seen just once and roughly 4.9% held by the top ten. Sequenced sample: PBMCs. This chain connects TRBV27 to TRBJ2-7; 8 bases map to TRBD1. This TCR derives from a female donor in good health and CMV-seropositive. The chain's CDR3 is CASSLSPGGNLYEQYF. The CDR3 region has the DNA TGTGCCAGCAGTTTAAGTCCAGGGGGCAACTTATACGAGCAGTACTTC.